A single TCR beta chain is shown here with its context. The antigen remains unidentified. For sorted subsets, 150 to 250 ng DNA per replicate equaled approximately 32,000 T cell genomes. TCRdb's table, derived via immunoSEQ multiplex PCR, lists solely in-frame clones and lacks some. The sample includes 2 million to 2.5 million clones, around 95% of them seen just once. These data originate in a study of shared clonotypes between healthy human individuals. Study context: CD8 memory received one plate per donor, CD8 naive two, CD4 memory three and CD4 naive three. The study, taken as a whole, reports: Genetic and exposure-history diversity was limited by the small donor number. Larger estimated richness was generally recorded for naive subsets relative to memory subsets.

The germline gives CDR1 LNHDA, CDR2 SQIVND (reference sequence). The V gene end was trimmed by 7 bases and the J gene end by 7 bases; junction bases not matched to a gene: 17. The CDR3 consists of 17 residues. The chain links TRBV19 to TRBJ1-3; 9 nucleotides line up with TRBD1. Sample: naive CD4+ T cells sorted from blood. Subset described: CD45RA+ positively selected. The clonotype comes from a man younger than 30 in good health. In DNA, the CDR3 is TGTGCCAGTACCCCTCCGGGACAGGGAATATTCGCGAACACCATATATTTT. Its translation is CASTPPGQGIFANTIYF.